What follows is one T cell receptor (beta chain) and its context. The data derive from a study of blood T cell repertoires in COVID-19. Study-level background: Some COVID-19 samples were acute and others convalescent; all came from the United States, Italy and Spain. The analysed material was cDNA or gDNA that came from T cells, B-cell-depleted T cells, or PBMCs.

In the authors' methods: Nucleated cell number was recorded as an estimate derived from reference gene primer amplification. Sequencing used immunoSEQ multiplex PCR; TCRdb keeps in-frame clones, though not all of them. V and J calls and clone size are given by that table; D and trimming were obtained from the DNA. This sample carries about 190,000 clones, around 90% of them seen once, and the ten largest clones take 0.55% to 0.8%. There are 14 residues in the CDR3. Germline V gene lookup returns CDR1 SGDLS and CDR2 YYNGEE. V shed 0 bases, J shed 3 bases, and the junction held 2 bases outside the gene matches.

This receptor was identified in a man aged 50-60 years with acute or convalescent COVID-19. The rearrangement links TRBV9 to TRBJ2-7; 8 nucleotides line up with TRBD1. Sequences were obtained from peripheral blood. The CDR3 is CASSVGDRSYEQYV. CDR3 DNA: TGTGCCAGCAGCGTAGGGGACAGGAGCTACGAGCAGTACGTC.